This T cell receptor beta chain comes out of a study of beta chain features in type 1 diabetes. V lost 0 bases, J lost 0 bases, and 7 bases lay in between. The CDR3 consists of 15 residues. The V gene's germline CDR1 is SGHRS and CDR2 YFSETQ. Staining for CD45RO/CCR7/CD25/CD127/CD95/CD27 allowed sorting of CD4+ naive, central memory, regulatory and stem cell-like memory cells. The sequenced template was cDNA made from the entire isolated RNA. Average reads for naive, central memory and regulatory T cell samples were several million. Assay used: immunoSEQ multiplex PCR; TCRdb lists only in-frame clones, some missing. The table shows 810,000 or so clones, with roughly a sixth occurring only once. As regards this clone: Its antigen is still unknown. Other nucleotide sequences from this sample produce the same CDR3.

Study-wide results and caveats: More deletions and fewer insertions at VDJ junctions were seen in type 1 diabetes patients. Within patients, naive, central memory and Treg TCRB repertoires seemed more similar than within healthy donors.

This sequence joins TRBV5-1 and TRBJ2-1, with unresolved D. Sequencing used naive CD4+ T cells from blood. The sequence came from a woman aged 18-29 years in good health. In DNA form, the CDR3 reads TGCGCCAGCAGCTTGGGCGTAAGCTCCTACAATGAGCAGTTCTTC. It specifies CASSLGVSSYNEQFF.